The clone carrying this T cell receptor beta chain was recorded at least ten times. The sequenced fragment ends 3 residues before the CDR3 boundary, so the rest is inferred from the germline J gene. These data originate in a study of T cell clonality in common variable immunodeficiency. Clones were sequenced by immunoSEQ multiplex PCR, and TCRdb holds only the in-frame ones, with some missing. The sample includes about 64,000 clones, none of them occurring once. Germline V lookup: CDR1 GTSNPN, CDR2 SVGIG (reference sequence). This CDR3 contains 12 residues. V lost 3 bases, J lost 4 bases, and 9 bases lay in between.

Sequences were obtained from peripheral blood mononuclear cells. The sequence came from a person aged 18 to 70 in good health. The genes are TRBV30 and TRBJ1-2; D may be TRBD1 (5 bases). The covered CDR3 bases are TGTGCCTGGAGCGAGGGGCCCTATGGC. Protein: CAWSEGPYG. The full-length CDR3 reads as CAWSEGPYGYTF.